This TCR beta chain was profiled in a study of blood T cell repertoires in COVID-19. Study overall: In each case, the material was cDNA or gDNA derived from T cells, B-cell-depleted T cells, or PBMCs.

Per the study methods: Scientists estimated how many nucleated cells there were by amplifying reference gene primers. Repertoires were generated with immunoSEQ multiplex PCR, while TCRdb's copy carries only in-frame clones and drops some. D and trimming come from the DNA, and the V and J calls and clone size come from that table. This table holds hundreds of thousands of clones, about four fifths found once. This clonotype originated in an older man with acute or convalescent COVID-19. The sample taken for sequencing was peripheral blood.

CDR3 loop: CASRGGAQETQYF. CDR3 in DNA: TGTGCCAGCCGAGGCGGGGCTCAAGAGACCCAGTACTTC. The V gene is TRBV3-1 (or the pseudogene TRBV3-2), the J gene TRBJ2-5, with a tentative D call TRBD2 (6 bases). The CDR3 is 13 amino acids. Looked up from germline, CDR1 is LGHDT and CDR2 is YNNKEL (reference sequence). V was shortened by 8 bases and J by 2 bases, with 12 bases between the two germline ends.